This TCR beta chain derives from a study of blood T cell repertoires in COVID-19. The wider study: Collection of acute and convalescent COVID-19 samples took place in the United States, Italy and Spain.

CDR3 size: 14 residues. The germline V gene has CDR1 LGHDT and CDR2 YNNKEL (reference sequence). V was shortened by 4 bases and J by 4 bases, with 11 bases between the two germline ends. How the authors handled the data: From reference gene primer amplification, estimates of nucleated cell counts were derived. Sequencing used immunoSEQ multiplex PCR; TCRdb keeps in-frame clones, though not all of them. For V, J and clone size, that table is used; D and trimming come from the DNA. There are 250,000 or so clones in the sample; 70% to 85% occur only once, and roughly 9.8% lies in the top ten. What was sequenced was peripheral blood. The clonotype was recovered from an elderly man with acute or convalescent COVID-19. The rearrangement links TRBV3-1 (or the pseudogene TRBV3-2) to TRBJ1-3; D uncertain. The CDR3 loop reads CASSLPGSGNTIYF. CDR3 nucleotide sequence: TGTGCCAGCAGCCTGCCAGGTTCGGGAAACACCATATATTTT.